A single T cell receptor (beta chain) is shown here with its context. The junction shows a germline mismatch at one end, possibly a read error. The authors ran a second PCR of roughly 6 to 11 cycles using a sample-barcoded 5' primer and a J-beta primer mix. Every cDNA was tagged by a template-switch adaptor with 12 random nucleotides. MiXCR, applied by TCRdb to the 5' RACE reads, yields one record per CDR3 protein. The profile covers 1.4 million to 1.5 million distinct CDR3 sequences, with 35% to 45% appearing a single time and 6.5% to 10% taken by the ten largest. The sample originates from a study of blood T cells in healthy people across ages. Germline V CDR1 and CDR2: MGHRA, YSYEKL. The CDR3 has 15 residues.

The V call is TRBV4-1, the J call TRBJ2-1; perhaps D is TRBD1 or TRBD2 (6 bases each). Sequencing used blood. This TCR derives from a woman between 18 and 29 years old in good health. The DNA of the CDR3 is TGCGCCAGCAGCCACCTTGCCAGGAGGGACAATAAGCAGTTCTTC. Protein: CASSHLARRDNKQFF.